This T cell receptor (beta chain) was recovered during a study of T cell changes during pregnancy in multiple sclerosis (dated by TCRdb to between 2018 and 2021). Context from the whole study: The study examined how the T cell repertoire changed over the course of pregnancy in women with multiple sclerosis.

Library construction relied on the immunoSEQ multiplex PCR assay. TCRdb holds this immuneACCESS table with in-frame rearrangements only. Some clones are missing; in checked studies, unresolved V genes explain under half, and the rest has no known cause. This sample is represented by tens of thousands of clones; around nine tenths of them were singletons. The ten most abundant clones make up roughly 2% of the sample. CDR3 length: 14 amino acids, cysteine to phenylalanine. Solely the CDR3 DNA is kept, with 42 bases framed from the first base. Relative to germline, V is 3 bases shorter and J is 0 bases shorter, with 7 bases between their ends. From the germline V gene, CDR1 is SGHDT and CDR2 is YYEEEE. As for this clone: No cognate antigen has been identified for it. The record has no base qualities; no much larger clone is one base away.

The chain is made from TRBV5-6 and TRBJ2-1, with the D gene call left open. Sequenced material: peripheral blood, taken in the first trimester of pregnancy. This TCR was sampled from a female donor in good health, enrolled as a control in a pregnancy study. The DNA sequence reads TGTGCCAGCAGCTCTACTGACTCCTACAATGAGCAGTTCTTC. It is translated as CASSSTDSYNEQFF.